This T cell receptor (beta chain) was sequenced for a study of blood T cell repertoires in COVID-19. The CDR3 is 14 amino acids. The V gene end was trimmed by 3 bases and the J gene end by 6 bases; junction bases not matched to a gene: 8. Germline V gene sequence: CDR1 SGDLS, CDR2 YYNGEE. The protocol was immunoSEQ multiplex PCR, while the TCRdb copy is restricted to in-frame clones and leaves out a portion. The profile shows 200,000 to 300,000 clones, 86% of them singletons. The V and J genes are TRBV9 and TRBJ1-1; 7 positions match TRBD1. The source material was peripheral blood. The receptor's source is a woman aged 80 or over with COVID-19, enrolled during active disease. CDR3 coding DNA: TGTGCCAGCAGCGGAGGACGACAGGGTTCTGAAGCTTTCTTT. Encoded protein: CASSGGRQGSEAFF.